The next 24 T cell receptor beta chains were all read from a single sample in a study of T cell changes during pregnancy in multiple sclerosis. Only in-frame clones appear in the TCRdb table, and some are missing; sequencing was by immunoSEQ multiplex PCR. The sample consists of about 110,000 clones, 85% to 95% of them appearing once. Sequenced here: peripheral blood, sampled in the third trimester of pregnancy. All receptors come from a female donor in good health, enrolled as a control in a pregnancy study.

The J gene is TRBJ2-5, the V gene TRBV7-2, with a weak D call TRBD1 (7 bases). The V gene's germline CDR1 is SGHTA and CDR2 FQGNSA. CDR3 length equals 15 residues. Trimming took 3 bases from V and 7 from J, leaving 18 bases between them. The CDR3 protein is CASSLLGGLGGTQYF. The DNA for the CDR3 is TGTGCCAGCAGCTTGTTAGGGGGCTTGGGGGGGACCCAGTACTTC.

The J gene is TRBJ2-5, the V gene TRBV25-1; TRBD2 matches 8 bases. Trimming at V came to 2 bases and at J to 5 bases, leaving 4 bases not matched to a gene. The germline gives CDR1 MGHDK, CDR2 SYGVNS. This CDR3 has 14 residues. In nucleotides, the CDR3 is TGTGCCAGCAGTGAAACCGGACTAGCCGAGACCCAGTACTTC. This gives the protein CASSETGLAETQYF.

A single count supports this clone. This chain connects TRBV7-9 to TRBJ1-4, with TRBD1 as a possible D gene (5 bases). This CDR3 region has 15 residues. Germline V CDR1 and CDR2: SEHNR, FQNEAQ (reference sequence). The ends were cut back, 1 base at V and 3 bases at J, with 9 bases in the middle. CDR3 region: CASSLDRGANEKLFF. The CDR3 bases are TGTGCCAGCAGCTTAGATCGGGGGGCTAATGAAAAACTGTTTTTT.

The chain employs TRBV25-1 and TRBJ2-5, with 8 bases that match TRBD1. Germline V gene sequence: CDR1 MGHDK, CDR2 SYGVNS. The CDR3 runs 14 residues. V dropped 8 bases and J dropped 5; count of bases not matched to a gene: 10. The DNA for the CDR3 is TGTGCCAGCGGGGACTTGGACAGGGCCGAGACCCAGTACTTC. Its translation is CASGDLDRAETQYF.

The chain combines TRBV30 with TRBJ2-7, with TRBD1 identical over 8 bases. V was clipped by 5 bases and J by 1 base; unmatched bases: 1. Germline lookup yields CDR1 GTSNPN and CDR2 SVGIG (reference sequence). The length of the CDR3 is 12 residues. The CDR3 DNA follows: TGTGCCTGGGACAGGGGTTCCTACGAGCAGTACTTC. Its translation: CAWDRGSYEQYF. The variable domain in full, completed from reference TRBV30 and TRBJ2-7, reads SQTIHQWPATLVQPVGSPLSLECTVEGTSNPNLYWYRQAAGRGLQLLFYSVGIGQISSEVPQNLSASRPQDRQFILSSKKLLLSDSGFYLCAWDRGSYEQYFGPGTRLTVT.

The CDR3 protein is CASSLDWGTSIYNEQFF. In DNA form, the CDR3 reads TGTGCCAGCAGCTTAGATTGGGGGACTAGCATCTACAATGAGCAGTTCTTC. The chain carries TRBV11-2 and TRBJ2-1; 9 bases fit TRBD2. The germline V gene encodes CDR1 SGHAT and CDR2 FQNNGV. The CDR3 consists of 17 residues. The V and J ends lost 0 bases and 3 bases, in that order; junction bases with no gene match: 6.

The chain has TRBV7-2 and TRBJ1-1; weak D call: TRBD1 (6 bases). CDR1 SGHTA and CDR2 FQGNSA come from the germline V gene. With 5 bases removed from V and 11 bases from J, the gap between germline ends came to 15 bases. The CDR3 sequence is 12 residues long. In DNA form, the CDR3 reads TGTGCCAGCAGCGAAAACAGGGCCGTGGCTTTCTTT. It specifies CASSENRAVAFF.

This chain connects TRBV18 to TRBJ2-7; possible D gene TRBD1, 7 bases. This CDR3 spans 15 amino acids. Germline values: CDR1 KGHSH, CDR2 LQKENI. Between the trimmed V and J ends, which lost 1 base and 5 bases, there was a span of 15 bases. The CDR3 protein is CASSPRPGGGNEQYF. The CDR3 DNA sequence: TGTGCCAGCTCACCACGGCCAGGGGGAGGAAACGAGCAGTACTTC.

This clone occurred once. This chain connects TRBV7-7 to TRBJ2-5, with TRBD2 matching over 7 bases. The CDR3 length is 13 residues. Germline loops: CDR1 SSHAT, CDR2 FNYEAQ (reference sequence). Trimming cost V 3 bases and J 2 bases; bases outside gene matches: 0. CDR3 DNA sequence: TGTGCCAGCAGCTTGGGACTACAAGAGACCCAGTACTTC. Its translation: CASSLGLQETQYF.

V gene TRBV20-1 combines with J gene TRBJ2-7; D remains unclear. Trimming stripped 0 bases from V and 7 bases from J, with 7 bases between. CDR3 length: 11 amino acids. Germline V gene lookup returns CDR1 DFQATT and CDR2 SNEGSKA (reference sequence). The CDR3 sequence is CSARDPFEQYF. The CDR3 DNA sequence: TGCAGTGCTAGAGACCCGTTTGAGCAGTACTTC.

The rearrangement links TRBV28 to TRBJ2-3, with 11 positions matching TRBD2. The CDR3 sequence is 17 residues long. Germline loops: CDR1 MDHEN, CDR2 SYDVKM. Losses at the gene ends were 2 bases for V and 6 bases for J; bases not matched to a gene: 10. Here the CDR3 DNA reads TGTGCCAGCAGTTTAGGAACTAGCGGGGGACTGGGGGATACGCAGTATTTT. Amino acid sequence: CASSLGTSGGLGDTQYF.

V gene TRBV5-1 combines with J gene TRBJ1-2; no reliable D call. There are 14 residues in the CDR3. Per the germline V gene, CDR1 is SGHRS and CDR2 is YFSETQ. The germline V and J ends were trimmed by 4 bases and 7 bases, with 17 bases remaining between them. CDR3 in DNA: TGCGCCAGCAGCGAGAGAACTAATGGTGGTGGCTACACCTTC. Translation: CASSERTNGGGYTF.

This chain connects TRBV30 to TRBJ1-1, with 8 nucleotides matching TRBD1. Germline assignment: CDR1 GTSNPN and CDR2 SVGIG (reference sequence). V lost 4 bases and J lost 1; bases outside the gene matches: 5. This CDR3 is 14 amino acids long. The chain's CDR3 is CAWTRGQANTEAFF. Written as DNA, the CDR3 is TGTGCCTGGACCCGGGGACAGGCGAACACTGAAGCTTTCTTT.

The gene calls are TRBV11-3 and TRBJ2-5; D not certain. CDR3 length: 14 amino acids. Germline assignment: CDR1 SGHNT and CDR2 YENEEA. V lost 1 base and J lost 1, with 7 bases in between. The CDR3 DNA sequence: TGTGCCAGCAGCTTAGGGCCTAGCCAAGAGACCCAGTACTTC. Protein sequence: CASSLGPSQETQYF.

The chain carries TRBV20-1 and TRBJ1-2; D remains ambiguous. V shed 3 bases and J shed 7 bases, with 9 bases lying between them. In germline, CDR1 is DFQATT, CDR2 SNEGSKA (reference sequence). The CDR3 extends over 11 amino acids. In DNA form, the CDR3 reads TGCAGTGCTAGGCTATCGGGTGGCTACACCTTC. It specifies CSARLSGGYTF.

This chain connects TRBV7-9 to TRBJ2-2, with TRBD1 matching 9 bases. CDR3 size: 16 residues. The V gene's germline CDR1 is SEHNR and CDR2 FQNEAQ (reference sequence). With 5 bases clipped from V and 6 bases from J, the junction kept 10 bases outside the gene matches. The CDR3 DNA is TGTGCCAGCAGCGCGTCAGGGACAGGGAGGTCCGGGGAGCTGTTTTTT. It translates to CASSASGTGRSGELFF. The whole variable domain, filled in from reference TRBV7-9 and TRBJ2-2, reads DTGVSQNPRHKITKRGQNVTFRCDPISEHNRLYWYRQTLGQGPEFLTYFQNEAQLEKSRLLSDRFSAERPKGSFSTLEIQRTEQGDSAMYLCASSASGTGRSGELFFGEGSRLTVL.

This clone was seen a few times. This chain links TRBV4-3 with TRBJ2-5, with TRBD2 as a possible D gene (5 bases). The CDR3 length is 13 residues. Germline CDR1 reads LGHNA; CDR2 reads YSLEER. V lost 1 base, J lost 4 bases, and 7 bases lay in between. The CDR3 coding sequence is TGCGCCAGCAGCCAAGGGGCGGGAGAGACCCAGTACTTC. Residues: CASSQGAGETQYF.

This clone has just a few counts. V gene TRBV18 combines with J gene TRBJ2-7; tentative D call: TRBD1 (5 bases). CDR3 length equals 12 residues. V lost 3 bases to trimming and J lost 6 bases, with 9 bases between them. The germline V gene has CDR1 KGHSH and CDR2 LQKENI. CDR3 nucleotide sequence: TGTGCCAGCTCACCTCAGGGAATCGAGCAGTACTTC. Its translation is CASSPQGIEQYF.

This clone was counted once. The chain couples TRBV9 to TRBJ1-1; D call uncertain. Trimming took 3 bases from V and 5 from J, leaving 11 bases between them. Per the germline V gene, CDR1 is SGDLS and CDR2 is YYNGEE. The CDR3 loop spans 13 amino acids. Here the CDR3 DNA reads TGTGCCAGCAGCGCAGGAGGGAAAACTGAAGCTTTCTTT. Translated: CASSAGGKTEAFF. Drawing the rest from reference TRBV9 and TRBJ1-1, the complete variable domain is DSGVTQTPKHLITATGQRVTLRCSPRSGDLSVYWYQQSLDQGLQFLIQYYNGEERAKGNILERFSAQQFPDLHSELNLSSLELGDSALYFCASSAGGKTEAFFGQGTRLTVV.

The chain combines TRBV5-6 with TRBJ1-6; a weak D match, TRBD1 (6 bases). Trimming shortened V by 4 bases and J by 8 bases, and 13 bases separated the two germline ends. This CDR3 is 14 amino acids long. In germline, CDR1 is SGHDT, CDR2 YYEEEE. DNA of the CDR3: TGTGCCAGCAGCCCCACAGGGTTTTATTCACCCCTCCACTTT. Protein: CASSPTGFYSPLHF.

The chain couples TRBV4-3 to TRBJ2-1; no definite D call. V dropped 0 bases and J dropped 5 bases, with 14 bases sitting between them. Germline CDR1 is LGHNA and CDR2 is YSLEER. The CDR3 is 16 amino acids. The CDR3 loop reads CASSQDSRTANNEQFF. In DNA, the CDR3 is TGCGCCAGCAGCCAAGATTCAAGAACAGCCAACAATGAGCAGTTCTTC.

The J gene is TRBJ1-2, the V gene TRBV11-1, with D perhaps matching TRBD1 (6 bases). Trimming left V 5 bases short and J 4 bases short, with 17 bases between. Germline loops: CDR1 SGHAT, CDR2 FQDESV (reference sequence). The CDR3 contains 15 residues. The CDR3 bases are TGTGCCAGCAGCATCGGGACACAGACCCCCTATGGCTACACCTTC. Translated, it gives CASSIGTQTPYGYTF.

DNA of the CDR3: TGTGCCAGCAGCGCGTTCTTAGCGGGGGGGCCTAGAAATGAGCAGTTCTTC. It codes for CASSAFLAGGPRNEQFF. The rearrangement uses TRBV9 and TRBJ2-1, with 11 bases aligning to TRBD2. The V gene's germline CDR1 is SGDLS and CDR2 YYNGEE. The CDR3 loop spans 17 amino acids. The V and J ends lost 3 bases and 7 bases, in that order; junction bases with no gene match: 12.

This chain links TRBV6-1 with TRBJ2-5; D not certain. The germline CDR1 and CDR2 sequences are MNHNS and SASEGT. CDR3 length: 13 amino acids. V lost 1 base and J lost 5, with 8 bases in between. The CDR3 protein is CASSEVQLETQYF. CDR3 DNA: TGTGCCAGCAGTGAAGTCCAGTTGGAGACCCAGTACTTC.